The source of this T cell receptor beta chain is a study of T cell responses to AZD1222 COVID-19 vaccine. Points on this clone: What it recognizes is unknown.

Study results and caveats: Unmutated variant regions reportedly attract nearly half of all spike-specific TCRs.

Profiling relied on immunoSEQ multiplex PCR, and the TCRdb table lists in-frame clones only, not all of them. The profile shows tens of thousands of clones, about nine tenths of them singletons. Here the sequenced sample was peripheral blood, taken 28 days after the second AZD1222 dose. This TCR was sampled from an adult who received the AZD1222 COVID-19 vaccine.

The chain's CDR3 is CASRLTGEKSGANVLTF. CDR3 nucleotide sequence: TGTGCCAGCAGGCTCACCGGTGAAAAATCTGGGGCCAACGTCCTGACTTTC. The gene calls are TRBV7-2 and TRBJ2-6; D is undetermined. Germline-derived CDR1 and CDR2 are SGHTA and FQGNSA. The germline V and J ends were trimmed by 6 bases and 1 base, with 16 bases remaining between them. This CDR3 comprises 17 residues. Supplemented by reference TRBV7-2 and TRBJ2-6, the full variable domain reads GAGVSQSPSNKVTEKGKDVELRCDPISGHTALYWYRQSLGQGLEFLIYFQGNSAPDKSGLPSDRFSAERTGGSVSTLTIQRTQQEDSAVYLCASRLTGEKSGANVLTFGAGSRLTVL.